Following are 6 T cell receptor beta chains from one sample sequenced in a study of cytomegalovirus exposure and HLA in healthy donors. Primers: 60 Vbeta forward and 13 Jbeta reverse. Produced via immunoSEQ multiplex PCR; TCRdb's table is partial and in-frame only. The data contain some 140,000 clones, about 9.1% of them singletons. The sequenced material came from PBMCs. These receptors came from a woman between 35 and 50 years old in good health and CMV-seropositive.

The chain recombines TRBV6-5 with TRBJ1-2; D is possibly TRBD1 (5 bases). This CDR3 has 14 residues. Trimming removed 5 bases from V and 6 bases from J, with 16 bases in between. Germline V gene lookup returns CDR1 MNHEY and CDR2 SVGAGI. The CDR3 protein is CASSAQGVENGYTF. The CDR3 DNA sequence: TGTGCCAGCAGTGCACAAGGGGTTGAAAATGGCTACACCTTC.

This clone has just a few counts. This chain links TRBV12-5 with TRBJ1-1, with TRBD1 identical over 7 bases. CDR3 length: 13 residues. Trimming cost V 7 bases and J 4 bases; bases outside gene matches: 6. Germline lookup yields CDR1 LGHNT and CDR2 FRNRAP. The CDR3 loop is CASARDRVTEAFF. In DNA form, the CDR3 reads TGTGCTAGTGCCCGAGACAGGGTCACTGAAGCTTTCTTT. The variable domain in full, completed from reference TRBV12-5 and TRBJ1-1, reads DARVTQTPRHKVTEMGQEVTMRCQPILGHNTVFWYRQTMMQGLELLAYFRNRAPLDDSGMPKDRFSAEMPDATLATLKIQPSEPRDSAVYFCASARDRVTEAFFGQGTRLTVV.

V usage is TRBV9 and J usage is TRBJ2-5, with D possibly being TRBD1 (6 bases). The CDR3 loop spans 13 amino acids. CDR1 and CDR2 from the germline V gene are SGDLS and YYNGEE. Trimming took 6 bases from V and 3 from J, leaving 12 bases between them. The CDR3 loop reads CASTPQGKETQYF. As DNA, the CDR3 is TGTGCCAGCACCCCTCAGGGGAAAGAGACCCAGTACTTC.

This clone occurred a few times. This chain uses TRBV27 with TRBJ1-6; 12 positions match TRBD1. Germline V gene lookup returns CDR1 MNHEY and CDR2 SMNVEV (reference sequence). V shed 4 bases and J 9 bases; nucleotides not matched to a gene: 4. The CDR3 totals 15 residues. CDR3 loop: CASSSGQGAGSPLHF. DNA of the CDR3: TGTGCCAGCAGTTCGGGACAGGGGGCAGGTTCACCCCTCCACTTT.

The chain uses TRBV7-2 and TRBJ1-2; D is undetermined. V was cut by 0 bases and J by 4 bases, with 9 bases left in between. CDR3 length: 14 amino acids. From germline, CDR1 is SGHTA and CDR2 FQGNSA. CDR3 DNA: TGTGCCAGCAGCTTAGCACCGGGGAGCTATGGCTACACCTTC. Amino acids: CASSLAPGSYGYTF.

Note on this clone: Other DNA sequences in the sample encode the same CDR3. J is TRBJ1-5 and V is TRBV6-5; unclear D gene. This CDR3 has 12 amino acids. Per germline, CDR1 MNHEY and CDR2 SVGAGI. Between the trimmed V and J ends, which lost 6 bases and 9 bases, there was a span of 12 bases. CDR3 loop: CASSSWEGPQHF. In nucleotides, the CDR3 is TGTGCCAGCAGCTCCTGGGAGGGGCCCCAGCATTTT.